Following are 26 T cell receptor beta chains from one sample sequenced in a study of shared clonotypes between healthy human individuals. Clones were read by immunoSEQ multiplex PCR, and TCRdb kept only the in-frame ones, dropping some. This table has approximately 1.5 million clones, 95% to 99% appearing once. Input material: naive CD4+ T cells sorted from blood. Indicated subset: CD45RA+ positively selected. These receptors were obtained from a man aged 25 to 40 in good health.

The rearrangement joins TRBV2 to TRBJ1-3; D perhaps matches TRBD1 (6 bases). The CDR3 length is 15 residues. The V end was cut by 6 bases, the J end by 2 bases, with 14 bases between. The germline CDR1 and CDR2 sequences are SNHLY and FYNNEI. As DNA, the CDR3 is TGTGCCAGCAGGGAGGGGGTTTCCACTGGAAACACCATATATTTT. As protein: CASREGVSTGNTIYF.

The chain employs TRBV5-1 and TRBJ1-5, with TRBD1 matching 8 bases. The CDR3 covers 14 residues. Germline V gene data show CDR1 as SGHRS and CDR2 as YFSETQ. The V gene end was trimmed by 0 bases and the J gene end by 10 bases; junction bases not matched to a gene: 6. The CDR3 loop reads CASSLDQGATPQHF. The CDR3 region has the DNA TGCGCCAGCAGCTTGGATCAGGGGGCCACCCCCCAGCATTTT.

The chain employs TRBV10-2 and TRBJ2-1; 10 bases map to TRBD2. After removal of 7 bases from V and 1 base from J, the junction contained 4 bases not matched to a gene. The CDR3 is made up of 15 amino acids. Looked up from germline, CDR1 is WSHSY and CDR2 is SAAADI. CDR3 nucleotide sequence: TGCGCCAGCAATGGACTAGCGGTTTCCTACAATGAGCAGTTCTTC. Translated, it gives CASNGLAVSYNEQFF.

The chain couples TRBV11-2 to TRBJ2-7; D unresolved. The V and J ends lost 4 bases and 0 bases respectively, with 13 bases between them. CDR1 SGHAT and CDR2 FQNNGV come from the germline V gene. The CDR3 has 15 residues. Here the CDR3 DNA reads TGTGCCAGCAGCTCCCATCTCACATTCTCCTACGAGCAGTACTTC. Protein: CASSSHLTFSYEQYF.

Worth noting for this clone: Other nucleotide sequences in the sample specify the same CDR3. The genes are TRBV15 and TRBJ2-7; TRBD1 or TRBD2 may be the D gene (5 bases each). Germline CDR1 and CDR2: LNHNV and YYDKDF (reference sequence). The CDR3 loop spans 15 amino acids. Trimming shortened V by 1 base and J by 3 bases, and 13 bases separated the two germline ends. CDR3 sequence reads: CATSRAVSGSYEQYF. As DNA, the CDR3 is TGTGCCACCAGCAGAGCTGTATCAGGGAGCTACGAGCAGTACTTC.

The chain is built from TRBV4-1 and TRBJ2-4, with TRBD2 matching over 9 bases. V lost 3 bases, J lost 1 base, and 4 bases stayed unmatched. The CDR3 runs 16 residues. Germline V lookup: CDR1 MGHRA, CDR2 YSYEKL. The CDR3 nucleotides are TGCGCCAGCAGCCACTTAGGACTAGCGGCCAAAAACATTCAGTACTTC. It yields the protein CASSHLGLAAKNIQYF.

V is TRBV10-1 and J is TRBJ2-2, with D unresolved. The CDR3 contains 17 residues. The germline V gene has CDR1 WNHNN and CDR2 SYGVQD (reference sequence). V lost 1 base, J lost 2 bases, and 14 bases lay in between. Here the CDR3 reads CASSEFGVGANTGELFF. The CDR3 DNA reads as TGCGCCAGCAGTGAGTTCGGCGTCGGTGCCAACACCGGGGAGCTGTTTTTT.

This clone was found once. V usage is TRBV15 and J usage is TRBJ2-3; D not resolved. The germline CDR1 and CDR2 sequences are LNHNV and YYDKDF (reference sequence). The CDR3 consists of 16 residues. Trimming shortened V by 1 base and J by 2 bases, and 13 bases separated the two germline ends. The CDR3, as DNA: TGTGCCACCAGCAGAGGGAGAACTGTCCTCACAGATACGCAGTATTTT. This codes for CATSRGRTVLTDTQYF.

The chain links TRBV6-1 to TRBJ2-7; no clear D. V was pared by 9 bases and J by 1 base, with 13 bases between. Germline V gene data show CDR1 as MNHNS and CDR2 as SASEGT. CDR3 length: 13 residues. Here the CDR3 reads CASEPLDSYEQYF. In DNA, the CDR3 is TGTGCCAGTGAACCCTTGGATTCCTACGAGCAGTACTTC.

This rearrangement joins TRBV2 to TRBJ2-2; D call uncertain. Trimming shortened V by 7 bases and J by 0 bases, and 12 bases separated the two germline ends. Germline CDR1 reads SNHLY; CDR2 reads FYNNEI. The CDR3 contains 15 residues. Here the CDR3 DNA reads TGTGCCAGCACCGGTGCCAGGACGAACACCGGGGAGCTGTTTTTT. Translated, it gives CASTGARTNTGELFF. The complete variable domain, with remaining parts taken from reference TRBV2 and TRBJ2-2, reads EPEVTQTPSHQVTQMGQEVILRCVPISNHLYFYWYRQILGQKVEFLVSFYNNEISEKSEIFDDQFSVERPDGSNFTLKIRSTKLEDSAMYFCASTGARTNTGELFFGEGSRLTVL.

The chain employs TRBV6-1 and TRBJ1-2, with D uncertain. Germline CDR1 is MNHNS and CDR2 is SASEGT. The V and J ends lost 6 bases and 4 bases respectively, with 12 bases between them. The CDR3 totals 13 residues. In DNA, the CDR3 is TGTGCCAGCAGGGAGACAACCGTCTATGGCTACACCTTC. Translation gives CASRETTVYGYTF.

The chain has TRBV4-1 and TRBJ2-2; the D is unclear. The CDR3 runs 14 residues. Germline CDR1 and CDR2: MGHRA and YSYEKL. Trimming took 1 base from V and 10 from J, leaving 13 bases between them. The CDR3 loop reads CASSQARLRTELFF. The DNA for the CDR3 is TGCGCCAGCAGCCAAGCCCGACTGAGGACGGAGCTGTTTTTT.

The chain carries TRBV10-3 and TRBJ1-1; the D gene is possibly TRBD1 (5 bases). Germline V gives CDR1 ENHRY, CDR2 SYGVKD. This CDR3 region has 14 residues. Trimming pared 2 bases from V and 2 bases from J, leaving 9 bases between. The CDR3 loop reads CAISEGQQNTEAFF. The CDR3 bases are TGTGCCATCAGTGAGGGACAACAAAACACTGAAGCTTTCTTT.

The chain recombines TRBV6-6 with TRBJ2-7; 9 bases agree with TRBD2. There are 14 residues in the CDR3. Germline V gene data show CDR1 as MNHNY and CDR2 as SVGAGI (reference sequence). The V gene end was trimmed by 10 bases and the J gene end by 4 bases; junction bases not matched to a gene: 11. The CDR3 reads CATTGTSNSYEQYF. CDR3 bases: TGTGCCACCACCGGGACTAGCAACTCATACGAGCAGTACTTC.

The chain combines TRBV11-2 with TRBJ2-7; D is unresolved. Trimming removed 2 bases at V and 0 bases at J, with 8 bases between. CDR3 length: 14 residues. The germline gives CDR1 SGHAT, CDR2 FQNNGV. The CDR3 sequence is CASSLQVNSYEQYF. The CDR3 DNA reads TGTGCCAGCAGCTTACAGGTAAACTCCTACGAGCAGTACTTC.

This chain connects TRBV27 to TRBJ2-2, with D unclear. Germline V lookup: CDR1 MNHEY, CDR2 SMNVEV (reference sequence). The CDR3 has 20 amino acids. The V gene lost 7 bases and the J gene lost 0 bases, with 27 bases spanning the gap. Written as DNA, the CDR3 is TGTGCCAGCACTTCGTTTCAAAAACCATGGGCAGCCACGAACACCGGGGAGCTGTTTTTT. Its translation is CASTSFQKPWAATNTGELFF.

This chain uses TRBV28 with TRBJ2-7; no clear D. Trimming shortened V by 8 bases and J by 2 bases, and 25 bases separated the two germline ends. The length of the CDR3 is 17 residues. The germline V gene encodes CDR1 MDHEN and CDR2 SYDVKM. Here the CDR3 DNA reads TGTGCCAGCTTGGGCTTATTCCCCAGGTCCCCAACCTACGAGCAGTACTTC. The encoded protein is CASLGLFPRSPTYEQYF.

The CDR3 sequence: CASSYNRLAGANEQFF. The CDR3 DNA reads TGTGCCAGCAGCTACAACCGACTAGCGGGAGCTAATGAGCAGTTCTTC. V usage is TRBV7-3 and J usage is TRBJ2-1; 12 nucleotides match TRBD2. Trimming cost V 4 bases and J 7 bases; bases outside gene matches: 8. This CDR3 spans 16 amino acids. Per germline, CDR1 SGHTA and CDR2 FQGTGA.

V usage is TRBV19 and J usage is TRBJ2-7; the D gene could be TRBD1 or TRBD2 (6 bases each). CDR1 and CDR2 (germline): LNHDA, SQIVND (reference sequence). This CDR3 contains 14 residues. Trimming left V 6 bases short and J 1 base short, with 13 bases between. The CDR3 protein is CASRKGGSSYEQYF. CDR3 coding DNA: TGTGCCAGTAGAAAGGGGGGATCTTCCTACGAGCAGTACTTC. The whole variable domain, remainder taken from reference TRBV19 and TRBJ2-7, is DGGITQSPKYLFRKEGQNVTLSCEQNLNHDAMYWYRQDPGQGLRLIYYSQIVNDFQKGDIAEGYSVSREKKESFPLTVTSAQKNPTAFYLCASRKGGSSYEQYFGPGTRLTVT.

The sample holds one count of this clone. The rearrangement links TRBV5-1 to TRBJ2-4, with D unresolved. The CDR3 is 13 amino acids. Looked up from germline, CDR1 is SGHRS and CDR2 is YFSETQ. Trimming stripped 3 bases from V and 7 bases from J, with 11 bases between. CDR3 bases: TGCGCCAGCAGCTCAGACCCAAGGAACATTCAGTACTTC. Protein: CASSSDPRNIQYF. Full variable domain (remainder filled in from reference TRBV5-1 and TRBJ2-4): KAGVTQTPRYLIKTRGQQVTLSCSPISGHRSVSWYQQTPGQGLQFLFEYFSETQRNKGNFPGRFSGRQFSNSRSEMNVSTLELGDSALYLCASSSDPRNIQYFGAGTRLSVL.

The V call is TRBV9, the J call TRBJ1-3; maybe TRBD1 (6 bases). The CDR3 has 15 residues. V was pared by 4 bases and J by 2 bases, with 13 bases between. CDR1 and CDR2 from the germline V gene are SGDLS and YYNGEE. The CDR3 loop is CASSSGQYPGNTIYF. CDR3 nucleotides: TGTGCCAGCAGCTCCGGACAGTATCCTGGAAACACCATATATTTT.

This chain links TRBV5-1 with TRBJ1-5; weak D call: TRBD1 (6 bases). Germline lookup yields CDR1 SGHRS and CDR2 YFSETQ. The CDR3 consists of 16 residues. V was shortened by 2 bases and J by 0 bases, with 12 bases between the two germline ends. CDR3: CASSLGTFDSNQPQHF. In DNA, the CDR3 is TGCGCCAGCAGCTTAGGGACATTTGATAGCAATCAGCCCCAGCATTTT.

The rearrangement uses TRBV28 and TRBJ1-5; a possible D gene is TRBD1 (5 bases). The V gene's germline CDR1 is MDHEN and CDR2 SYDVKM. The CDR3 covers 15 residues. V lost 6 bases, J lost 3 bases, and 15 bases lay in between. The CDR3 loop is CASRYRAGHNQPQHF. Here the CDR3 DNA reads TGTGCCAGCAGATACCGGGCCGGACACAATCAGCCCCAGCATTTT.

The rearrangement uses TRBV29-1 and TRBJ1-3; 8 nucleotides align to TRBD1. This CDR3 has 13 amino acids. From germline, CDR1 is SQVTM and CDR2 ANQGSEA. With V trimmed by 5 bases and J by 4 bases, 4 bases remained unmatched. The CDR3 spells CSVLGQGGNTIYF. As DNA, the CDR3 is TGCAGCGTTCTCGGACAGGGCGGAAACACCATATATTTT.

This chain joins TRBV27 and TRBJ2-5; D not certain. This CDR3 is built from 13 residues. CDR1 is MNHEY, CDR2 SMNVEV, per germline (reference sequence). Trimming took off 3 bases at V and 1 base at J, with 6 bases between the two ends. The CDR3: CASSFPAQETQYF. The CDR3 DNA reads TGTGCCAGCAGTTTTCCAGCCCAAGAGACCCAGTACTTC.

V gene TRBV10-1 combines with J gene TRBJ2-3; possible D gene TRBD1, 6 bases. This CDR3 spans 15 amino acids. V was shortened by 5 bases and J by 2 bases, with 14 bases between the two germline ends. Germline V gene sequence: CDR1 WNHNN, CDR2 SYGVQD (reference sequence). CDR3 protein: CASSPPGHTTDTQYF. The CDR3 DNA reads TGCGCCAGCAGTCCTCCGGGACACACCACAGATACGCAGTATTTT.